What follows are 7 T cell receptor beta chains derived from one specimen sequenced in a study of blood T cell repertoires in COVID-19. Produced via immunoSEQ multiplex PCR; TCRdb's table is partial and in-frame only. The table lists 200,000 to 300,000 clones, roughly 86% of them singletons. The sample taken for sequencing was PBMCs or T cells enriched from blood (not recorded which). These TCRs come from a woman between 18 and 29 years old who had recovered from COVID-19.

This chain links TRBV25-1 with TRBJ1-2, with D unresolved. This CDR3 is 11 amino acids long. V was cut by 7 bases and J by 7 bases, with 10 bases left in between. CDR1 and CDR2 from the germline V gene are MGHDK and SYGVNS. The CDR3 loop is CASTRGSGYTF. DNA of the CDR3: TGTGCCAGCACTCGTGGCAGTGGCTACACCTTC.

This sequence joins TRBV13 and TRBJ2-7; D is undetermined. Germline values: CDR1 PRHDT, CDR2 FYEKMQ (reference sequence). This CDR3 has 14 residues. The V end lost 4 bases, the J end lost 2 bases, and 12 bases lay between the germline ends. The CDR3 sequence: CASSSQTDTYEQYF. The CDR3, as DNA: TGTGCCAGCAGCTCACAGACGGATACCTACGAGCAGTACTTC. Full variable domain (rest looked up from reference TRBV13 and TRBJ2-7): AAGVIQSPRHLIKEKRETATLKCYPIPRHDTVYWYQQGPGQDPQFLISFYEKMQSDKGSIPDRFSAQQFSDYHSELNMSSLELGDSALYFCASSSQTDTYEQYFGPGTRLTVT.

This clone was found a few times. The chain links TRBV5-4 to TRBJ2-7; 7 bases map to TRBD1. CDR1 is SGHNT and CDR2 is YYREEE in the germline V gene (reference sequence). The CDR3 sequence is 15 residues long. Trimming removed 1 base from V and 3 bases from J; junction bases left unmatched: 7. The CDR3: CASSLLQGSRYEQYF. CDR3 sequence (DNA): TGTGCCAGCAGCTTGTTACAGGGGTCACGCTACGAGCAGTACTTC.

The table lists this clone with a count of one. The rearrangement joins TRBV19 to TRBJ2-2; a possible D gene is TRBD1 (6 bases). This CDR3 region has 16 residues. Germline V gene sequence: CDR1 LNHDA, CDR2 SQIVND (reference sequence). Trimming left V 9 bases short and J 3 bases short, with 20 bases between. Here the CDR3 reads CASNEDRDKDTGELFF. The CDR3 DNA follows: TGTGCCAGCAACGAGGACCGGGACAAAGACACCGGGGAGCTGTTTTTT.

The V and J genes are TRBV3-1 (or the pseudogene TRBV3-2) and TRBJ1-6, with 8 bases aligning to TRBD1. This CDR3 spans 14 amino acids. Germline CDR1 and CDR2: LGHDT and YNNKEL (reference sequence). The V gene end was trimmed by 6 bases and the J gene end by 10 bases; junction bases not matched to a gene: 8. Here the CDR3 reads CASSLGQGHSPLHF. The CDR3 coding sequence is TGTGCCAGCAGTCTAGGACAGGGACACTCACCCCTCCACTTT.

The chain joins TRBV3-1 (or the pseudogene TRBV3-2) to TRBJ1-5; TRBD1 is a possible D gene (6 bases). Germline V lookup: CDR1 LGHDT, CDR2 YNNKEL (reference sequence). V lost 4 bases, J lost 4 bases, and 11 bases lay in between. The CDR3 sequence is 14 residues long. CDR3 DNA sequence: TGTGCCAGCAGCCCGACAGGCCCTAATCAGCCCCAGCATTTT. Encoded protein: CASSPTGPNQPQHF.

The CDR3 protein is CASSQDWTGSQPQHF. The CDR3 nucleotides are TGCGCCAGCAGCCAAGACTGGACAGGGAGTCAGCCCCAGCATTTT. V usage is TRBV4-1 and J usage is TRBJ1-5; 8 positions agree with TRBD1. The CDR3 spans 15 residues. V lost 0 bases and J lost 6; bases outside the gene matches: 4. Germline CDR1 MGHRA, CDR2 YSYEKL.